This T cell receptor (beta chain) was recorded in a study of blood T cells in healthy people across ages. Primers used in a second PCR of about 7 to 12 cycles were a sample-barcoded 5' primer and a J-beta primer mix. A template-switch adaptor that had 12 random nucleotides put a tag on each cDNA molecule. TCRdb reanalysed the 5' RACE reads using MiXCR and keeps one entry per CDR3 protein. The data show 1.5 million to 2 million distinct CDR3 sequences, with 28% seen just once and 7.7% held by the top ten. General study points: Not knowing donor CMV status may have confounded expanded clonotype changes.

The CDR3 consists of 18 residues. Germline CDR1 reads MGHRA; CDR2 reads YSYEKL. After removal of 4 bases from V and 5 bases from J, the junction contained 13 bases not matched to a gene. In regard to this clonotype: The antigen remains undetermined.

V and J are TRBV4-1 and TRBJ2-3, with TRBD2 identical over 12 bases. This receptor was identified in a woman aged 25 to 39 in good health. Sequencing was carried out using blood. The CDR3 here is CASSPGQLAGGPGDTQYF. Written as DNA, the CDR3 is TGCGCCAGCAGCCCGGGGCAGCTAGCGGGAGGGCCTGGAGATACGCAGTATTTT.